The entry below describes one TCR beta chain. Which antigen it targets is not known. No base quality information exists; no much larger clone differs at one position. Whole blood was collected in K2EDTA tubes by collaborating institutions according to the institutions' own protocols. Collaborator samples were shipped for TCRbeta analysis as frozen whole blood, isolated PBMCs, or DNA extracted from either sample type. These data originate in a study of blood T cell repertoires in COVID-19 (dated by TCRdb to 2018 to 2020). A note on the overall study: Samples covering the acute and convalescent phases of COVID-19 were provided by collaborators in the United States, Italy and Spain. The material from the prospective study consisted of cDNA or gDNA derived from T cells, B-cell-depleted T cells, or PBMCs. Subjects who had been exposed to COVID-19, were actively infected with it, or had recovered from it provided the deeply sampled blood TCRbeta repertoires that made up the dataset. The repertoires were released in a freely available public database meant as a resource for research on the immune response to SARS-CoV-2. Samples were obtained from the ongoing ImmuneRACE study (first 160 participants) and from about 1,300 subjects provided by 6 global collaborators. Sample metadata almost always included a de-identified subject ID, COVID-19 status, age in years and sex. Where available, HLA class I and class II types were obtained from metadata supplied by the sample provider rather than from assay-based typing.

TCRbeta CDR3 regions were amplified from genomic DNA by means of the immunoSEQ Assay, a bias-controlled multiplex PCR. For the original study's pipeline: Nucleated cell counts per sample were estimated from amplification of reference gene primers within the assay. To quantify the absolute abundance of each unique TCRbeta CDR3 rearrangement, sequence reads were collapsed and filtered. For each sample, productive Simpson clonality was calculated as the square root of Simpson's diversity index over productive rearrangements. TCRdb's version of the immuneACCESS table is confined to in-frame rearrangements and falls short of the full clone set. An unresolved V gene accounts for under half of the shortfall where checked; the remainder is of unknown origin. V, J and clone size derive from that table, while D and trimming were established from the DNA sequence. The sample yields around 150,000 clones; approximately 86% were counted once. The ten largest clones add up to over 0.85% of the sample.

Beyond this particular receptor, the publication reports: The quantity of clinical and demographic metadata differed by source and by participant and was supplied without curation.

The sample taken for sequencing was peripheral blood. The receptor comes from a man between 18 and 35 years old with acute or convalescent COVID-19.

The sequenced DNA is TGTGCCAGCAGCTTAGGTACATACTACAATGAGCAGTTCTTC. It is translated as CASSLGTYYNEQFF. The sequence is built from TRBV11-3 and TRBJ2-1, with the identity of the D gene unclear. The V and J ends are trimmed by 1 base and 3 bases, leaving 7 bases between them. Reading the germline V gene gives CDR1 SGHNT and CDR2 YENEEA. The cysteine opens and the phenylalanine closes a CDR3 of 14 amino acids. The only DNA kept is the CDR3, 42 bases in frame from the first base. When the CDR3 is completed using the reference TRBV11-3 and TRBJ2-1 genes on either side, the full variable domain is EAGVVQSPRYKIIEKKQPVAFWCNPISGHNTLYWYLQNLGQGPELLIRYENEEAVDDSQLPKDRFSAERLKGVDSTLKIQPAELGDSAVYLCASSLGTYYNEQFFGPGTRLTVL.